Described below is a single T cell receptor beta chain sequence and its context. The assay was immunoSEQ multiplex PCR, and TCRdb's table has in-frame clones only and misses some. Of about 88,000 clones in the sample, about nine tenths are singletons; the top ten hold about 5%. The sample originates from a study of T cell responses to AZD1222 COVID-19 vaccine. CDR1 and CDR2 from the germline V gene are SGHRS and YFSETQ. The CDR3 consists of 14 residues. Trimming removed 0 bases from V and 11 bases from J, with 17 bases in between. Researchers grouped second doses given at about 4 or about 12 weeks into one pool.

The clonotype was recovered from an adult who received the AZD1222 COVID-19 vaccine. The starting material was peripheral blood, obtained 28 days after the second AZD1222 dose. The chain carries TRBV5-1 and TRBJ1-1; D ambiguous. In DNA form, the CDR3 reads TGCGCCAGCAGCTTGGTCTACGGCAGAGAGTTTGCTTTCTTT. The encoded protein is CASSLVYGREFAFF.